These T cell receptor beta chains were read from a single sample in a study of regulatory T cells in long-lasting Graves disease. TCRdb analysed the multiplex PCR reads with MiXCR anew, one entry per CDR3 protein. The repertoire holds 540,000 or so distinct CDR3 sequences, with approximately 12% as singletons. These data were also filed under a second study, of T cells in Graves' hyperthyroidism and ophthalmopathy.

The sequencing here drew on peripheral blood mononuclear cells (PBMCs), taken at new diagnosis, from a patient treated with antithyroid drugs. These receptors were collected from a man in his thirties or forties with Graves disease. CDR3s include the opening cysteine and the closing phenylalanine or tryptophan. D genes are given only for firm matches. Part of the rows lack a size; the others show once, few, many or a class for expanded clones.

13	.	TRBJ1-1	TRBV19	.	TGTGCCAGTAGTATTTCCGGTCTCACTGAAGCTTTCTTT	CASSISGLTEAFF
12	TRBD1	TRBJ2-5	TRBV20-1	many	TGCAGTGCTCAGGGGGCTGGCGAGACCCAGTACTTC	CSAQGAGETQYF
16	TRBD2	TRBJ2-3	TRBV6-2/TRBV6-3	many	TGTGCCAGCAGTTCCAAAGCGGGAGCTAGCACAGATACGCAGTATTTT	CASSSKAGASTDTQYF
13	.	TRBJ2-2	TRBV2	few	TGTGCCAGCAATCAGTTTACTACCGGGGAGCTGTTTTTT	CASNQFTTGELFF
14	.	TRBJ2-7	TRBV7-2	.	TGTGCCAGCAGCTCCCGAACTACCCCCGGCGAGCAGTACTTC	CASSSRTTPGEQYF
13	.	TRBJ2-7	TRBV20-1	few	TGCAGTGCTCCGGGTTCAGTCTCCTACGAGCAGTACTTC	CSAPGSVSYEQYF
16	TRBD2	TRBJ2-1	TRBV6-9	once	TGTGCCAGCAGTTTCGAACGGGAGGCACCCTCCAATGAGCAGTTCTTC	CASSFEREAPSNEQFF
15	TRBD2	TRBJ2-1	TRBV11-2	many	TGTGCCAGCAGGGCACTAGCGGGAAAAAACAATGAGCAGTTCTTC	CASRALAGKNNEQFF
14	TRBD2	TRBJ2-3	TRBV7-9	.	TGTGCCAGCACTACGGGAGGCACTGGAAATACGCAGTATTTT	CASTTGGTGNTQYF
13	.	TRBJ2-3	TRBV28	many	TGTGCCAGCAGTCCACCCCCTGGGGATACGCAGTATTTT	CASSPPPGDTQYF
19	TRBD2	TRBJ2-1	TRBV2	many	TGTGCCAGCCCGGGACTAGCGGGAGGGAAATTGGGGTCCTACAATGAGCAGTTCTTC	CASPGLAGGKLGSYNEQFF
16	TRBD2	TRBJ2-4	TRBV27	few	TGTGCCAGCAGTCCCGGACTAGCGGAAGCCAAAAACATTCAGTACTTC	CASSPGLAEAKNIQYF
14	TRBD2	TRBJ2-7	TRBV12-3/TRBV12-4	many	TGTGCCAGCAGTCGACTAGCGGGACGCTACGAGCAGTACTTC	CASSRLAGRYEQYF
14	.	TRBJ2-5	TRBV4-1	.	TGCGCCAGCAGGCCCCAGGGCGCCCAAGAGACCCAGTACTTC	CASRPQGAQETQYF
17	TRBD2	TRBJ2-3	TRBV10-1	many	TGCGCCAGCAGTGAGTCGATAGCGGGGGGTCGAACAGATACGCAGTATTTT	CASSESIAGGRTDTQYF
14	TRBD2	TRBJ2-3	TRBV10-3	.	TGTGCCATCGAAGCGGGAGGGCCGGGAGATACGCAGTATTTT	CAIEAGGPGDTQYF
15	TRBD1	TRBJ2-3	TRBV25-1	.	TGTGCCAGCAGTCCTCGGACAGGGGCCACAGATACGCAGTATTTT	CASSPRTGATDTQYF
15	.	TRBJ1-1	TRBV9	.	TGTGCCAGCAGCGTAGGGGCAGCCACGAACACTGAAGCTTTCTTT	CASSVGAATNTEAFF
14	.	TRBJ2-3	TRBV24-1	many	TGTGCCACCAAGGACACCACTAGCACAGATACGCAGTATTTT	CATKDTTSTDTQYF
13	.	TRBJ1-1	TRBV6-1	many	TGTGCCAGCAGTGCACTCCAAAACACTGAAGCTTTCTTT	CASSALQNTEAFF
17	.	TRBJ2-7	TRBV5-8	few	TGTGCCAGCAACCATTACCTTACGACTAGTGGTATCTACGAGCAGTACTTC	CASNHYLTTSGIYEQYF
15	.	TRBJ1-5	TRBV2	many	TGTGCCAGCAGTGATGACCAGGGAGGCAATCAGCCCCAGCATTTT	CASSDDQGGNQPQHF
11	.	TRBJ2-5	TRBV18	many	TGTGCCAGCGAGTACCAAGAGACCCAGTACTTC	CASEYQETQYF
14	TRBD1	TRBJ2-7	TRBV20-1	many	TGCAGTGCGGCTACCCGGACAGGGAAATACGAGCAGTACTTC	CSAATRTGKYEQYF
15	TRBD1	TRBJ2-7	TRBV12-3/TRBV12-4	many	TGTGCCAGCAGTTCCGGACAGGGGGCGATTAACGAGCAGTACTTC	CASSSGQGAINEQYF
13	.	TRBJ2-3	TRBV7-3	few	TGTGCCAGCAGCTTCAAGGAATGGGGTACGCAGTATTTT	CASSFKEWGTQYF
17	TRBD1	TRBJ1-2	TRBV7-9	many	TGTGCCAGCAGCCCCAGACAGGGGGCTAGTTTGGGATATGGCTACACCTTC	CASSPRQGASLGYGYTF
14	.	TRBJ2-7	TRBV11-3	.	TGTGCCAGCAGCTTAGCCCTTCAGGACTACGAGCAGTACTTC	CASSLALQDYEQYF
11	.	TRBJ1-2	TRBV15	.	TGTGCCACCAGCAGCAACTATGGCTACACCTTC	CATSSNYGYTF
12	.	TRBJ1-6	TRBV5-8	once	TGTGCCAGCAGCGGGCGGAATTCACCCCTCCACTTT	CASSGRNSPLHF
15	.	TRBJ2-3	TRBV12-3/TRBV12-4	many	TGTGCCAGCAGTTTCAGGGAGGTCGTCACAGATACGCAGTATTTT	CASSFREVVTDTQYF
15	.	TRBJ2-7	TRBV7-9	few	TGTGCCAGCAGCTTAGCGGCTGCAGGGACCTACGAGCAGTACTTC	CASSLAAAGTYEQYF
13	.	TRBJ1-1	TRBV28	many	TGTGCCAGCCAAAAGTCGGGGGGCACTGAAGCTTTCTTT	CASQKSGGTEAFF
13	.	TRBJ1-1	TRBV7-3	.	TGTGCCAGCATCGGCAGTTTGAACACTGAAGCTTTCTTT	CASIGSLNTEAFF
13	TRBD1	TRBJ2-5	TRBV19	few	TGTGCCAGTAGGGGCCAGGGGGAAGAGACCCAGTACTTC	CASRGQGEETQYF
12	.	TRBJ2-3	TRBV19	.	TGTGCCAGTAGTTCGGGTATAGATACGCAGTATTTT	CASSSGIDTQYF
11	.	TRBJ2-5	TRBV30	.	TGTGCCTGTTACTCTCCCGCTACCCAGTACTTC	CACYSPATQYF
13	.	TRBJ2-3	TRBV11-2	many	TGTGCCAGCAGCTTAGGTCCGGCAGATACGCAGTATTTT	CASSLGPADTQYF
13	.	TRBJ2-1	TRBV7-3	many	TGTGCCAGCAGCTTGGGGATCGGGAATGAGCAGTTCTTC	CASSLGIGNEQFF
13	TRBD2	TRBJ2-7	TRBV10-2	.	TGCGCCAGCAGTGAGGCGGGAGGAGTCGAGCAGTACTTC	CASSEAGGVEQYF
16	TRBD2	TRBJ2-1	TRBV7-2	many	TGTGCCAGCAGCACCCGGACTAGCGGGAGGAACAATGAGCAGTTCTTC	CASSTRTSGRNNEQFF
14	.	TRBJ2-2	TRBV6-5	many	TGTGCCAGCAGTTGGGCCGAGGGGACCGGGGAGCTGTTTTTT	CASSWAEGTGELFF